This TCR beta chain was recovered during a study of blood T cells in healthy people across ages. Primers used in a second PCR of roughly 6 to 11 cycles were a sample-barcoded 5' primer and a J-beta primer mix. All samples gave at least 2.5 million CDR3-containing paired-end reads. TCRdb processed the 5' RACE reads anew with MiXCR; each CDR3 protein has one entry. The sample shows hundreds of thousands of distinct CDR3 sequences, 25% to 30% of them seen only once. Isolation of PBMCs gave at least 6.5 million cells per sample. Points on this clonotype: The target antigen is unknown.

The J segment lost 3 bases and the V segment lost 6 bases, leaving 0 bases of the junction unmatched. The germline V gene has CDR1 SGHTA and CDR2 FQGNSA. The CDR3 runs 14 residues. Notes on the study in general: No one knew whether donors had CMV, which possibly confounded expanded clonotype changes. Across the age range, TCR beta diversity per million T cells fell in a roughly linear way.

The receptor's source is a woman of 80 years or more in good health. The chain uses TRBV7-2 and TRBJ2-2; the match to TRBD2 covers 11 bases. The sequencing sample was made of blood. The CDR3, as DNA: TGTGCCAGCAGACTAGCGGGGGACACCGGGGAGCTGTTTTTT. As protein: CASRLAGDTGELFF.